This record concerns one TCR beta chain sequence. This entry is derived from a study of shared clonotypes between healthy human individuals. Using immunoSEQ multiplex PCR, the repertoire was profiled, and TCRdb retains in-frame clones only, with some absent. The sample contains about 2.4 million clones, approximately 93% of which appear only once. CD4+ cell separation produced CD45RA+ naive and CD45RA-negative memory subsets. The germline CDR1 and CDR2 sequences are KGHSH and LQKENI. Trimming left V 2 bases short and J 3 bases short, with 11 bases between. CDR3 length: 14 residues. The sample consisted of naive CD4+ T cells from PBMCs. Subset defined: CD45RA+ positively selected. This chain links TRBV18 with TRBJ2-7; D is perhaps TRBD1 or TRBD2 (5 bases each). The clonotype originates from a man younger than 35 in good health. Some clones in this sample may be carry-over from other donors' samples. The CDR3, as DNA: TGTGCCAGCTCACCAGGTTATGGGGGCTACGAGCAGTACTTC. Its protein is CASSPGYGGYEQYF.